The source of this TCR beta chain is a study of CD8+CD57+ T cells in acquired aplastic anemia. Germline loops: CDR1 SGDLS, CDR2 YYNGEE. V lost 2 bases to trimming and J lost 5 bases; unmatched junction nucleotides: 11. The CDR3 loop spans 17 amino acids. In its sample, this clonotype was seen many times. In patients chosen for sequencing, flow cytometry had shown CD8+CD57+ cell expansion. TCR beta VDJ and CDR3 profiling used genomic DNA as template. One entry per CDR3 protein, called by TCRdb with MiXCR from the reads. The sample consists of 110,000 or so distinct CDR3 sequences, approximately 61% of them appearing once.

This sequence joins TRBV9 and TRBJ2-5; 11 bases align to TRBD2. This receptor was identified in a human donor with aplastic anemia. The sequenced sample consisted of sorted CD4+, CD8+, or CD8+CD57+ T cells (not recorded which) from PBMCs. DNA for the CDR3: TGTGCCAGCAGCGTTGGTAGCGGGGGGGCGATCGCGGAGACCCAGTACTTC. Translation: CASSVGSGGAIAETQYF.